The 8 T cell receptor beta chains listed next were all sequenced from one sample in a study of graft-versus-host responses after intestinal transplantation. Their antigens are not known. Profiled with immunoSEQ multiplex PCR; TCRdb holds only in-frame clones, not every one. The data contain more than 65,000 clones, approximately 84% of them singletons. The sequencing used unstimulated CD4+ T cells sorted from spleen or lymph node cells, collected before transplant. These TCRs come from a human donor who was the organ donor for an intestinal transplant.

V gene TRBV15 combines with J gene TRBJ1-1; the match to TRBD1 covers 7 bases. Germline loops: CDR1 LNHNV, CDR2 YYDKDF (reference sequence). The CDR3 consists of 17 residues. The ends lost 0 bases at V and 1 base at J; junction bases unmatched: 8. The CDR3 nucleotides read TGTGCCACCAGCAGAGACGACAGGGTGGACAAGAACACTGAAGCTTTCTTT. Translated: CATSRDDRVDKNTEAFF. Complete variable domain (other parts from reference TRBV15 and TRBJ1-1): DAMVIQNPRYQVTQFGKPVTLSCSQTLNHNVMYWYQQKSSQAPKLLFHYYDKDFNNEADTPDNFQSRRPNTSFCFLDIRSPGLGDTAMYLCATSRDDRVDKNTEAFFGQGTRLTVV.

The V call is TRBV7-9, the J call TRBJ1-1; tentative D call: TRBD1 (6 bases). This CDR3 spans 13 amino acids. With 1 base removed from V and 10 bases from J, the gap between germline ends came to 13 bases. The V gene's germline CDR1 is SEHNR and CDR2 FQNEAQ (reference sequence). CDR3 in amino acids: CASSLGGPSRAFF. CDR3 sequence (DNA): TGTGCCAGCAGCTTAGGGGGGCCCAGTAGAGCTTTCTTT.

This clone appeared once. V and J are TRBV5-1 and TRBJ2-5; tentatively, D is TRBD2 (6 bases). CDR1 and CDR2 (germline): SGHRS, YFSETQ. Trimming shortened V by 4 bases and J by 4 bases, and 11 bases separated the two germline ends. The CDR3 covers 13 residues. For the CDR3, the DNA is TGCGCCAGCAGCGGAGGGGATTTAGAGACCCAGTACTTC. It specifies CASSGGDLETQYF. The whole variable domain, filled in from reference TRBV5-1 and TRBJ2-5, reads KAGVTQTPRYLIKTRGQQVTLSCSPISGHRSVSWYQQTPGQGLQFLFEYFSETQRNKGNFPGRFSGRQFSNSRSEMNVSTLELGDSALYLCASSGGDLETQYFGPGTRLLVL.

This clone was seen once. This chain connects TRBV7-9 to TRBJ1-6; tentatively, D is TRBD1 (5 bases). V shed 3 bases and J shed 6 bases, with 9 bases lying between them. CDR3 length equals 14 residues. CDR1 is SEHNR and CDR2 is FQNEAQ in the germline V gene (reference sequence). For the CDR3, the DNA is TGTGCCAGCAGCTTGTCGGGACTTAATTCACCCCTCCACTTT. Translation gives CASSLSGLNSPLHF.

This clone was counted a few times. The chain employs TRBV5-6 and TRBJ1-2; D is uncertain. Trimming took off 0 bases at V and 2 bases at J, with 5 bases between the two ends. Germline CDR1 SGHDT, CDR2 YYEEEE. CDR3 length: 13 residues. CDR3 sequence reads: CASSLGGNYGYTF. CDR3 sequence (DNA): TGTGCCAGCAGCTTGGGAGGGAACTATGGCTACACCTTC.

CDR3 sequence: CSVGQGSTEAFF. As DNA, the CDR3 is TGCAGCGTCGGACAGGGGAGCACTGAAGCTTTCTTT. This chain links TRBV29-1 with TRBJ1-1, with 9 bases fitting TRBD1. The trim removed 6 bases at V and 4 bases at J, leaving 3 bases unmatched. Germline-derived CDR1 and CDR2 are SQVTM and ANQGSEA. This CDR3 comprises 12 residues.

This chain uses TRBV6-1 with TRBJ2-1; D is uncertain. Deletions cut 5 bases from V and 0 bases from J, with 11 bases between. The CDR3 runs 15 residues. In germline, CDR1 is MNHNS, CDR2 SASEGT. For the CDR3, the DNA is TGTGCCAGCAGTACAAAACGGAGCTCCTACAATGAGCAGTTCTTC. Translating it yields CASSTKRSSYNEQFF.

For this clone: Other DNA sequences within the sample encode an identical CDR3. V gene TRBV5-1 combines with J gene TRBJ2-3, with D perhaps TRBD1 (6 bases). Germline-derived CDR1 and CDR2 are SGHRS and YFSETQ. The V end was cut by 0 bases, the J end by 6 bases, with 11 bases between. The CDR3 loop spans 14 amino acids. The CDR3 coding sequence is TGCGCCAGCAGCTTGGACCAGGGGTCGGATACGCAGTATTTT. Amino acid sequence: CASSLDQGSDTQYF.